The 6 T cell receptor beta chains presented below share a single source sample, sequenced in a study of blood T cell repertoires in COVID-19. Method: immunoSEQ multiplex PCR; TCRdb's copy keeps in-frame clones and lacks some. The sample consists of fewer than 200,000 clones, about nine tenths of them appearing once. Sequencing was carried out using peripheral blood. The receptor set was obtained from a woman in her sixties who had recovered from COVID-19.

The chain joins TRBV7-2 to TRBJ2-2, with D maybe TRBD2 (7 bases). The germline CDR1 and CDR2 sequences are SGHTA and FQGNSA. V was trimmed by 2 bases and J by 5 bases, leaving 15 bases between them. This CDR3 has 16 residues. The CDR3 region has the DNA TGTGCCAGCAGCTTATTGGCGGGGGCTAGGACCGGGGAGCTGTTTTTT. Protein: CASSLLAGARTGELFF.

The V gene is TRBV30, the J gene TRBJ2-7, with D possibly matching TRBD2 (6 bases). Germline V gene sequence: CDR1 GTSNPN, CDR2 SVGIG (reference sequence). The CDR3 extends over 13 amino acids. Trimming stripped 7 bases from V and 1 base from J, with 14 bases between. The CDR3 spells CAYRDFTSYEQYF. The CDR3 region has the DNA TGTGCCTACCGGGACTTTACTTCCTACGAGCAGTACTTC.

The J gene is TRBJ2-7, the V gene TRBV5-1; 7 bases are a match to TRBD1. The junction had 3 bases not matched to a gene; V was cut back by 0 bases and J by 9 bases. Germline loops: CDR1 SGHRS, CDR2 YFSETQ. This CDR3 contains 12 residues. The chain's CDR3 is CASSLGQGGQYF. The CDR3 DNA sequence: TGCGCCAGCAGCTTGGGACAGGGTGGGCAGTACTTC.

The gene calls are TRBV4-1 and TRBJ1-6; 7 bases align to TRBD1. CDR3 length equals 15 residues. The junction had 5 bases not matched to a gene; V was cut back by 3 bases and J by 6 bases. Germline assignment: CDR1 MGHRA and CDR2 YSYEKL. For the CDR3, the DNA is TGCGCCAGCAGCCACGGGGACAGACCTAATTCACCCCTCCACTTT. It codes for CASSHGDRPNSPLHF.

The chain employs TRBV3-1 (or the pseudogene TRBV3-2) and TRBJ1-4; 7 bases match TRBD1. V dropped 3 bases and J dropped 7; count of bases not matched to a gene: 5. Germline CDR1 is LGHDT and CDR2 is YNNKEL (reference sequence). The CDR3 extends over 14 amino acids. The CDR3 DNA reads as TGTGCCAGCAGCCAGGAGGGACAGCTTGAAAAACTGTTTTTT. Its translation is CASSQEGQLEKLFF.

This clone was seen a single time. V gene TRBV5-6 combines with J gene TRBJ2-7; D is unclear. The CDR3 contains 13 residues. Trimming pared 1 base from V and 8 bases from J, leaving 13 bases between. In germline, CDR1 is SGHDT, CDR2 YYEEEE. CDR3 DNA sequence: TGTGCCAGCAGCTTGTTTAAAGCGAACCAGCAGTACTTC. This translates into CASSLFKANQQYF.